This T cell receptor (beta chain) originates from a study of memory CD4+ T cells and cytomegalovirus serostatus. Looking at the study overall: This sample comes from healthy Belgian adults, 9 CMV seropositive, around 26 seronegative. Whole-study results and caveats: Each of approximately 63 CMV-associated TCRbeta sequences occurred in one to five individuals.

Assay used: immunoSEQ multiplex PCR; TCRdb lists only in-frame clones, some missing. The data contain more than 35,000 clones, approximately 78% of them singletons. V trimming: 2 bases; J trimming: 6 bases; junction bases outside the gene matches: 3. The CDR3 runs 14 residues. Germline-derived CDR1 and CDR2 are SGHTA and FQGTGA. Single viable CD3+CD4+CD8-CD45RO+ cells were sorted as the memory CD4+ T cells. Worth noting for this clone: Its target is not known.

The V gene is TRBV7-3, the J gene TRBJ2-1, with 8 nucleotides matching TRBD2. Material for sequencing was memory CD4+ T cells from blood. This clonotype originated in an adult in good health and CMV-seronegative. This CDR3 reads CASSLSSGSNEQFF. The CDR3 DNA follows: TGTGCCAGCAGCTTATCTAGCGGGTCCAATGAGCAGTTCTTC.